Here is one T cell receptor beta chain with its context. The antigen remains unidentified. Clones were sequenced by immunoSEQ multiplex PCR, and TCRdb holds only the in-frame ones, with some missing. The repertoire holds tens of thousands of clones, with roughly 89% as singletons. This specimen comes from a study of OX40 agonist ivuxolimab in advanced cancers. Study as a whole: The patients received agonistic anti-OX40 (CD134) antibody ivuxolimab. Ivuxolimab doses were 0.01, 0.1, 0.3, 1.5, 3 or 10 mg/kg every 2 weeks. Study results and limitations: On average, a greater number of expanded clones characterised CD8+ T cells relative to CD4+.

V trimming: 4 bases; J trimming: 7 bases; junction bases outside the gene matches: 0. CDR1 is SNHLY, CDR2 FYNNEI, per germline. The CDR3 covers 12 residues. With autoimmune disease history or systemic immunosuppression, patients were excluded. This TCR derives from an adult with an advanced solid tumor such as melanoma, head and neck, liver or kidney cancer. Sequenced material: CD4+ or CD8+ T cells sorted from blood, taken in a trial of the OX40 agonist ivuxolimab. This chain connects TRBV2 to TRBJ2-7, with 11 positions matching TRBD1. The CDR3 is CASSGDRGEQYF. CDR3 DNA sequence: TGTGCCAGCAGTGGGGACAGGGGGGAGCAGTACTTC.